One and the same sample provided the 15 T cell receptor beta chains below, sequenced in a study of beta chain features in type 1 diabetes (dated by TCRdb to 2016 to 2019). The library came from the immunoSEQ multiplex PCR assay. The High Capacity cDNA Reverse Transcription Kit was used to reverse transcribe all of the isolated RNA, meaning that expressed TCRB transcripts were what got sequenced. In its TCRdb copy, this immuneACCESS table keeps in-frame sequences only and misses some clones. Where compared with another copy, unresolved V genes explain less than half of these, and the others have no known cause. This sample comprises about 320,000 clones, 13% to 15% of them detected only once. The ten most abundant clones make up 5.5% to 7.5% of the sample. Material for sequencing was central memory CD4+ T cells from blood. The source of these receptors is a man younger than 40 in good health.

The chain recombines TRBV7-3 with TRBJ2-1; possible D gene TRBD2, 5 bases. V gave up 5 bases and J gave up 5 bases, with 16 bases separating them. The CDR3 totals 15 residues. Looked up from germline, CDR1 is SGHTA and CDR2 is FQGTGA. The CDR3 loop is CASSRSGGSNNEQFF. CDR3 nucleotide sequence: TGTGCCAGCAGCCGAAGCGGTGGGAGCAACAATGAGCAGTTCTTC.

This clone has just a few counts. The same CDR3 can be traced to other DNA sequences in this sample. The chain couples TRBV7-9 to TRBJ1-5; D not certain. CDR3 size: 12 residues. V lost 1 base, J lost 5 bases, and 3 bases lay in between. From germline, CDR1 is SEHNR and CDR2 FQNEAQ (reference sequence). CDR3 amino acids: CASSLGDQPQHF. Written as DNA, the CDR3 is TGTGCCAGCAGCTTAGGGGATCAGCCCCAGCATTTT.

This clone was seen a few times. The J gene is TRBJ2-1, the V gene TRBV7-2; possible D gene TRBD2, 5 bases. Germline V gene lookup returns CDR1 SGHTA and CDR2 FQGNSA. CDR3 length: 15 amino acids. V gave up 4 bases and J gave up 4 bases, with 14 bases separating them. CDR3 loop: CASSSIGNLYNEQFF. Written as DNA, the CDR3 is TGTGCCAGCAGCTCGATCGGGAACCTTTACAATGAGCAGTTCTTC.

This rearrangement joins TRBV11-2 to TRBJ1-6; D uncertain. There are 12 residues in the CDR3. Between the trimmed V and J ends, which lost 6 bases and 10 bases, there was a span of 10 bases. Germline V gene data show CDR1 as SGHAT and CDR2 as FQNNGV. The CDR3 DNA reads TGTGCCAGCAGTCCTCCCGGCTCACCCCTCCACTTT. It codes for CASSPPGSPLHF.

The chain uses TRBV28 and TRBJ2-3; 8 nucleotides align to TRBD2. The V gene's germline CDR1 is MDHEN and CDR2 SYDVKM. The length of the CDR3 is 14 residues. V shed 6 bases, J shed 4 bases, and the junction held 6 bases outside the gene matches. DNA of the CDR3: TGTGCCAGCAGCGAAGCGGGGGACGCAGATACGCAGTATTTT. It yields the protein CASSEAGDADTQYF.

The rearrangement links TRBV5-1 to TRBJ2-1; the D gene could be TRBD1 or TRBD2 (5 bases each). The CDR3 sequence is 16 residues long. Trimming shortened V by 5 bases and J by 8 bases, and 23 bases separated the two germline ends. Germline V gene data show CDR1 as SGHRS and CDR2 as YFSETQ. The CDR3 sequence is CASRPGSGREGDEQFF. The CDR3 nucleotides read TGCGCCAGCAGGCCGGGGTCGGGGCGCGAAGGTGATGAGCAGTTCTTC.

This clone was counted at least ten times. V usage is TRBV7-2 and J usage is TRBJ2-6, with TRBD1 as a possible D gene (6 bases). The CDR3 is 14 residues long. Germline V CDR1 and CDR2: SGHTA, FQGNSA. Trimming shortened V by 7 bases and J by 1 base, and 8 bases separated the two germline ends. The CDR3 region is CASKTGSGANVLTF. The CDR3 DNA follows: TGTGCCAGCAAAACAGGGTCTGGGGCCAACGTCCTGACTTTC.

The chain uses TRBV2 and TRBJ1-1, with a possible D match to TRBD1 (5 bases). This CDR3 is built from 12 residues. V was clipped by 8 bases and J by 3 bases, with 10 bases between them. Germline V CDR1 and CDR2: SNHLY, FYNNEI. The CDR3 sequence: CASQWGDTEAFF. The DNA for the CDR3 is TGTGCCAGCCAATGGGGGGACACTGAAGCTTTCTTT.

There are many counts of this clone. The chain uses TRBV15 and TRBJ2-1, with a possible D match to TRBD2 (7 bases). CDR3 length equals 12 residues. Trimming took off 2 bases at V and 12 bases at J, with 11 bases between the two ends. Germline V gene sequence: CDR1 LNHNV, CDR2 YYDKDF (reference sequence). The CDR3 spells CATSRPRGGQFF. The CDR3 coding sequence is TGTGCCACCAGCAGACCGAGGGGGGGGCAGTTCTTC. The entire variable domain, with the rest obtained from reference TRBV15 and TRBJ2-1, is as follows: DAMVIQNPRYQVTQFGKPVTLSCSQTLNHNVMYWYQQKSSQAPKLLFHYYDKDFNNEADTPDNFQSRRPNTSFCFLDIRSPGLGDTAMYLCATSRPRGGQFFGPGTRLTVL.

This clone was recorded a few times. The rearrangement uses TRBV6-1 and TRBJ2-1, with D perhaps matching TRBD1 (5 bases). CDR1 is MNHNS and CDR2 is SASEGT in the germline V gene. CDR3 length: 13 residues. Deletions cut 2 bases from V and 10 bases from J, with 12 bases between. The CDR3 DNA follows: TGTGCCAGCAGTGAAAAGGCCAAGGGGGAGCAGTTCTTC. Amino acids: CASSEKAKGEQFF.

The chain recombines TRBV5-1 with TRBJ1-3; the match to TRBD1 covers 8 bases. This CDR3 region has 14 residues. Germline loops: CDR1 SGHRS, CDR2 YFSETQ. Germline trimming cut 7 bases from V and 2 bases from J; bases unmatched to any gene: 5. The DNA for the CDR3 is TGCGCCAGCCGAATGACAGGGGCTGGAAACACCATATATTTT. Its translation is CASRMTGAGNTIYF.

This clone was seen a few times. V gene TRBV7-9 combines with J gene TRBJ2-2; TRBD2 matches 10 bases. This CDR3 has 17 residues. Germline trimming cut 1 base from V and 5 bases from J; bases unmatched to any gene: 7. Germline V gene data show CDR1 as SEHNR and CDR2 as FQNEAQ (reference sequence). For the CDR3, the DNA is TGTGCCAGCAGCTTAGGTCTAGCGGGAGTCGAAACCGGGGAGCTGTTTTTT. Translating gives CASSLGLAGVETGELFF.

This clone was detected ten times or more. The gene calls are TRBV2 and TRBJ1-1; D gene ambiguous. The germline CDR1 and CDR2 sequences are SNHLY and FYNNEI. The CDR3 is 13 residues long. V lost 8 bases to trimming and J lost 5 bases, with 15 bases between them. CDR3 coding DNA: TGTGCCAGCGGCGTCAGGATAACAACTGAAGCTTTCTTT. This codes for CASGVRITTEAFF.

This clone was observed many times. The gene calls are TRBV2 and TRBJ1-5; 8 bases fit TRBD1. Looked up from germline, CDR1 is SNHLY and CDR2 is FYNNEI. This CDR3 has 15 amino acids. V shed 6 bases and J 7 bases; nucleotides not matched to a gene: 11. The CDR3 is CASRSGQGETQPQHF. CDR3 DNA: TGTGCCAGCAGATCCGGACAGGGAGAGACCCAGCCCCAGCATTTT.

V gene TRBV5-5 combines with J gene TRBJ1-2; D gene uncertain. This CDR3 is built from 14 residues. Trimming removed 0 bases from V and 8 bases from J, with 14 bases in between. From germline, CDR1 is SGHKS and CDR2 YYEKEE (reference sequence). The CDR3: CASSLGLLVEGYTF. The CDR3 region has the DNA TGTGCCAGCAGCTTGGGACTCCTGGTCGAGGGCTACACCTTC.